The text below deals with one TCR beta chain. This specimen belongs to a study of shared T cell receptors in the human thymus. CDR1 and CDR2 (germline): SGHDT, YYEEEE. V shed 0 bases and J shed 5 bases, with 23 bases lying between them. The CDR3 has 18 amino acids. Method: immunoSEQ multiplex PCR; TCRdb's copy keeps in-frame clones and lacks some. The sample yields 650,000 to 950,000 clones, approximately 85% seen once. The sample was also reused in another study, on human thymus T cells. As that report states: The thymus tissue came from resections taken during corrective heart surgery. Both thymic and peripheral blood repertoires showed apparently biased V and J usage. What related research reported was that thymic repertoires overlapped highly among unrelated individuals.

The gene calls are TRBV5-6 and TRBJ1-2; TRBD1 might be the D (5 bases). The sequence derives from a girl under three years old with a congenital heart defect. The material sequenced was thymocytes. Written as DNA, the CDR3 is TGTGCCAGCAGCTTGGGAAATGTTGGGGCCGACTCTAGGTATGGCTACACCTTC. Translated: CASSLGNVGADSRYGYTF. The full variable domain, completed using reference TRBV5-6 and TRBJ1-2, is DAGVTQSPTHLIKTRGQQVTLRCSPKSGHDTVSWYQQALGQGPQFIFQYYEEEERQRGNFPDRFSGHQFPNYSSELNVNALLLGDSALYLCASSLGNVGADSRYGYTFGSGTRLTVV.